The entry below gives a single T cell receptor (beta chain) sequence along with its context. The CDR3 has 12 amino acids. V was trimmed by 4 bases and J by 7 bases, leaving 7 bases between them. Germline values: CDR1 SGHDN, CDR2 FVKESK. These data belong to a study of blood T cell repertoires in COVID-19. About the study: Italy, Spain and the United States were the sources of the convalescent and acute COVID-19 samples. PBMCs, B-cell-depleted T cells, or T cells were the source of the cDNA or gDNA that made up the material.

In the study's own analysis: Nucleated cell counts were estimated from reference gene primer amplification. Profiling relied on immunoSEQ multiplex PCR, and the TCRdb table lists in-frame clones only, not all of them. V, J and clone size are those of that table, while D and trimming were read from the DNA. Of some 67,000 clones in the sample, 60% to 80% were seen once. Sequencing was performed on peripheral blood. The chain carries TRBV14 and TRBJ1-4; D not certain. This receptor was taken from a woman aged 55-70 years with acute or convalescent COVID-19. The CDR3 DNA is TGTGCCAGCAGCCCGGAGGGTGAAAAACTGTTTTTT. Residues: CASSPEGEKLFF.